Each of the 10 T cell receptor beta chains below was sequenced from the same sample in a study of T cells after posttransplantation cyclophosphamide. Control samples came 1 year after myeloablative marrow transplants with methotrexate plus calcineurin inhibitor. Assay used: immunoSEQ multiplex PCR; TCRdb lists only in-frame clones, some missing. Of about 22,000 clones in the sample, roughly 90% were seen once. The sequencing here drew on PBMCs, taken after an allogeneic stem cell transplant with a calcineurin inhibitor and methotrexate. These receptors were taken from a female patient aged 50-65 years who received an allogeneic stem cell transplant from an unrelated donor, was CMV-positive, and had chronic GVHD only. Some T cells may be supplied by the graft donor.

This chain connects TRBV5-1 to TRBJ2-5; the D gene is possibly TRBD2 (6 bases). This CDR3 is 15 amino acids long. V dropped 3 bases and J dropped 4 bases, with 16 bases sitting between them. Germline lookup yields CDR1 SGHRS and CDR2 YFSETQ. The CDR3: CASSSLPGVSETQYF. Written as DNA, the CDR3 is TGCGCCAGCAGCTCCTTACCGGGGGTTTCAGAGACCCAGTACTTC.

About this clone: A read error may produce the germline difference seen at one junction end. The V gene is TRBV13, the J gene TRBJ2-1; 10 positions agree with TRBD2. CDR3 length equals 12 residues. Germline values: CDR1 PRHDT, CDR2 FYEKMQ (reference sequence). The DNA for the CDR3 is TGTGCCAGCAGCCTAGGACTAGCGGCTCGGTTCTTC. Encoded protein: CASSLGLAARFF. The variable domain in full, completed from reference TRBV13 and TRBJ2-1, reads AAGVIQSPRHLIKEKRETATLKCYPIPRHDTVYWYQQGPGQDPQFLISFYEKMQSDKGSIPDRFSAQQFSDYHSELNMSSLELGDSALYFCASSLGLAARFFGPGTRLTVL.

The J gene is TRBJ2-7, the V gene TRBV29-1, with a tentative D call TRBD1 (6 bases). CDR1 and CDR2 (germline): SQVTM, ANQGSEA. The CDR3 runs to 14 residues. Trimming pared 6 bases from V and 3 bases from J, leaving 18 bases between. CDR3 DNA: TGCAGCGTCGGAGACCCCCGCAGGGGCTACGAGCAGTACTTC. Translation gives CSVGDPRRGYEQYF.

The J gene is TRBJ2-7, the V gene TRBV4-1; the match to TRBD2 covers 7 bases. The CDR3 totals 15 residues. Germline V gene lookup returns CDR1 MGHRA and CDR2 YSYEKL. J lost 2 bases, V lost 2 bases, and 6 bases had no gene match. The DNA of the CDR3 is TGCGCCAGCAGCCAACCCCGAGCGGGGACCTACGAGCAGTACTTC. Translation: CASSQPRAGTYEQYF.

The CDR3 DNA reads as TGTGCCAGCCTGCGGTCAACTAATGAAAAACTGTTTTTT. Its translation is CASLRSTNEKLFF. This rearrangement joins TRBV7-9 to TRBJ1-4, with D unclear. With 8 bases removed from V and 0 bases from J, the gap between germline ends came to 7 bases. Germline V gives CDR1 SEHNR, CDR2 FQNEAQ (reference sequence). The CDR3 totals 13 residues. The variable domain in full, with the rest retrieved from reference TRBV7-9 and TRBJ1-4, is DTGVSQNPRHKITKRGQNVTFRCDPISEHNRLYWYRQTLGQGPEFLTYFQNEAQLEKSRLLSDRFSAERPKGSFSTLEIQRTEQGDSAMYLCASLRSTNEKLFFGSGTQLSVL.

This clone occurred once. V and J are TRBV9 and TRBJ2-5; 9 nucleotides match TRBD1. The CDR3 consists of 16 residues. Germline V lookup: CDR1 SGDLS, CDR2 YYNGEE. V was clipped by 4 bases and J by 4 bases; unmatched bases: 11. CDR3 loop: CASSQDTGQGRETQYF. The CDR3 DNA is TGTGCCAGCAGCCAAGATACTGGACAGGGGAGAGAGACCCAGTACTTC.

V usage is TRBV7-8 and J usage is TRBJ2-7, with 11 bases fitting TRBD2. Unmatched junction bases numbered 9, after V lost 5 bases and J lost 0 bases. The CDR3 runs to 17 residues. CDR1 and CDR2 (germline): SGHVS, FQNEAQ. The CDR3 DNA reads as TGTGCCAGCAGCGCGCTGGGACTAGCGGCCGTCTCCTACGAGCAGTACTTC. It encodes CASSALGLAAVSYEQYF.

The chain has TRBV5-5 and TRBJ2-2; 8 bases fit TRBD1. The CDR3 covers 16 residues. The ends lost 4 bases at V and 4 bases at J; junction bases unmatched: 9. Per germline, CDR1 SGHKS and CDR2 YYEKEE (reference sequence). CDR3 loop: CASSQRTGTSTGELFF. The DNA of the CDR3 is TGTGCCAGCAGCCAGAGGACAGGGACGTCCACCGGGGAGCTGTTTTTT.

The chain uses TRBV4-1 and TRBJ2-1; 8 nucleotides line up with TRBD1. Germline CDR1 and CDR2: MGHRA and YSYEKL. The CDR3 length is 15 residues. The junction had 4 bases not matched to a gene; V was cut back by 2 bases and J by 4 bases. CDR3 loop: CASSQPGQAYNEQFF. CDR3 sequence (DNA): TGCGCCAGCAGCCAACCGGGACAGGCTTACAATGAGCAGTTCTTC.

J is TRBJ2-1 and V is TRBV9, with a tentative D call TRBD2 (6 bases). Trimming took 0 bases from V and 12 from J, leaving 16 bases between them. The CDR3 is made up of 14 amino acids. Germline lookup yields CDR1 SGDLS and CDR2 YYNGEE. As DNA, the CDR3 is TGTGCCAGCAGCGTAGCTCAGTGGAAGGGAGGGCAGTTCTTC. Translation gives CASSVAQWKGGQFF.